The 17 T cell receptor beta chains presented below share a single source sample, sequenced in a study of blood T cell repertoires in COVID-19. Clones were sequenced by immunoSEQ multiplex PCR, and TCRdb holds only the in-frame ones, with some missing. The data show some 200,000 clones, around 83% seen once. The material sequenced was peripheral blood. Receptors were obtained from a man aged 50 to 59 who had recovered from COVID-19.

This chain uses TRBV6-5 with TRBJ1-2; 7 bases line up with TRBD1. CDR1 MNHEY and CDR2 SVGAGI come from the germline V gene. The V segment lost 2 bases and the J segment 8 bases; nucleotides outside the gene matches: 8. The CDR3 spans 14 residues. CDR3 nucleotides: TGTGCCAGCAGTTACGACAGGGCTCCCTACGGCTACACCTTC. Its translation: CASSYDRAPYGYTF.

Only one count was recorded for this clone. The chain has TRBV12-3 or TRBV12-4 and TRBJ1-4; D may be TRBD1 (5 bases). This CDR3 is built from 12 residues. V lost 11 bases and J 12 bases, leaving 19 bases between the germline ends. The CDR3 here is CASGTGGTQLFF. The DNA of the CDR3 is TGTGCCTCCGGGACGGGGGGGACTCAACTGTTTTTT.

CDR3 region: CASSTAVKETQYF. The CDR3 region has the DNA TGCGCCAGCAGTACAGCGGTCAAAGAGACCCAGTACTTC. The chain links TRBV5-1 to TRBJ2-5, with a possible D match to TRBD2 (5 bases). The CDR3 is made up of 13 amino acids. Trimming left V 5 bases short and J 3 bases short, with 11 bases between. The germline V gene encodes CDR1 SGHRS and CDR2 YFSETQ.

This chain uses TRBV3-1 (or the pseudogene TRBV3-2) with TRBJ2-2; tentative D call: TRBD1 (6 bases). CDR1 is LGHDT, CDR2 YNNKEL, per germline (reference sequence). The CDR3 runs 14 residues. Trimming removed 6 bases from V and 2 bases from J, with 10 bases in between. The CDR3 region has the DNA TGTGCCAGCAGATTGGGACAAAACACCGGGGAGCTGTTTTTT. It codes for CASRLGQNTGELFF.

V and J are TRBV27 and TRBJ1-5; maybe TRBD1 (5 bases). Germline CDR1 and CDR2: MNHEY and SMNVEV (reference sequence). This CDR3 comprises 15 residues. The V end was cut by 6 bases, the J end by 5 bases, with 17 bases between. CDR3 region: CASSNSRVFHQPQHF. CDR3 in DNA: TGTGCCAGCAGCAACAGCAGGGTCTTCCATCAGCCCCAGCATTTT.

The chain uses TRBV18 and TRBJ2-3, with 7 bases matching TRBD1. CDR1 KGHSH and CDR2 LQKENI come from the germline V gene. The trim removed 6 bases at V and 0 bases at J, leaving 6 bases unmatched. The CDR3 runs to 15 residues. The DNA of the CDR3 is TGTGCCAGCTCCCGCACAGGGGTAAGCACAGATACGCAGTATTTT. Its protein product is CASSRTGVSTDTQYF.

Here the CDR3 reads CASSLSSRAGNTIYF. The CDR3, as DNA: TGTGCCAGCAGTTTATCTTCCAGGGCTGGAAACACCATATATTTT. The chain carries TRBV27 and TRBJ1-3, with a possible D match to TRBD1 (5 bases). Per germline, CDR1 MNHEY and CDR2 SMNVEV (reference sequence). With 0 bases removed from V and 2 bases from J, the gap between germline ends came to 8 bases. The CDR3 is made up of 15 amino acids.

This clone was recorded a few times. V is TRBV30 and J is TRBJ1-1; D is undetermined. In germline, CDR1 is GTSNPN, CDR2 SVGIG (reference sequence). The germline V and J ends were trimmed by 4 bases and 4 bases, with 25 bases remaining between them. This CDR3 has 17 residues. In DNA form, the CDR3 reads TGTGCCTGGACTCCCCCCTACGGGAGTGGAGTGGGCACTGAAGCTTTCTTT. Its translation: CAWTPPYGSGVGTEAFF.

This chain connects TRBV28 to TRBJ2-5, with 8 bases fitting TRBD2. CDR1 MDHEN and CDR2 SYDVKM come from the germline V gene. This CDR3 has 15 residues. Germline trimming cut 6 bases from V and 2 bases from J; bases unmatched to any gene: 8. The CDR3 bases are TGTGCCAGCAGCTCAGGAGTAGCGGGACAAGAGACCCAGTACTTC. This codes for CASSSGVAGQETQYF.

As DNA, the CDR3 is TGTGCCAGCTCACCAGTAAGGCAGGGAATCCACGAGCAGTACTTC. Its translation is CASSPVRQGIHEQYF. The chain uses TRBV18 and TRBJ2-7, with a possible D match to TRBD1 (5 bases). Trimming shortened V by 2 bases and J by 5 bases, and 16 bases separated the two germline ends. CDR1 is KGHSH and CDR2 is LQKENI in the germline V gene. This CDR3 contains 15 residues. The full variable domain, in which reference TRBV18 and TRBJ2-7 provide the parts outside the CDR3, is NAGVMQNPRHLVRRRGQEARLRCSPMKGHSHVYWYRQLPEEGLKFMVYLQKENIIDESGMPKERFSAEFPKEGPSILRIQQVVRGDSAAYFCASSPVRQGIHEQYFGPGTRLTVT.

V is TRBV5-4 and J is TRBJ2-1; 12 nucleotides agree with TRBD2. The V and J ends lost 1 base and 2 bases, in that order; junction bases with no gene match: 7. Germline CDR1 is SGHNT and CDR2 is YYREEE (reference sequence). The CDR3 totals 18 residues. This CDR3 reads CASSLLLAGGPTYNEQFF. CDR3 sequence (DNA): TGTGCCAGCAGCTTGCTACTAGCGGGAGGCCCAACCTACAATGAGCAGTTCTTC.

V is TRBV3-1 (or the pseudogene TRBV3-2) and J is TRBJ2-2; 11 bases map to TRBD2. The CDR3 length is 18 residues. The J segment lost 5 bases and the V segment lost 0 bases, leaving 8 bases of the junction unmatched. Germline V gives CDR1 LGHDT, CDR2 YNNKEL (reference sequence). This chain's CDR3 is CASSQDYILAGVTGELFF. The CDR3 nucleotides read TGTGCCAGCAGCCAAGATTATATACTAGCGGGAGTTACCGGGGAGCTGTTTTTT.

The rearrangement links TRBV6-6 to TRBJ1-4, with D perhaps TRBD1 (5 bases). The germline V gene encodes CDR1 MNHNY and CDR2 SVGAGI (reference sequence). The V end lost 8 bases, the J end lost 5 bases, and 12 bases lay between the germline ends. This CDR3 is 13 amino acids long. The chain's CDR3 is CASQGGVNEKLFF. The CDR3 DNA is TGTGCCAGCCAGGGAGGGGTAAATGAAAAACTGTTTTTT.

The rearrangement uses TRBV5-4 and TRBJ2-5, with D hard to call. There are 12 residues in the CDR3. Germline values: CDR1 SGHNT, CDR2 YYREEE (reference sequence). Trimming cost V 4 bases and J 5 bases, with 9 bases left between them. Here the CDR3 reads CASSLKMETQYF. In nucleotides, the CDR3 is TGTGCCAGCAGCCTAAAGATGGAGACCCAGTACTTC.

The DNA for the CDR3 is TGTGCCAGCAGCCACGGACAGCCAACAGATACGCAGTATTTT. Translated: CASSHGQPTDTQYF. V usage is TRBV14 and J usage is TRBJ2-3; D possibly corresponds to TRBD1 (6 bases). CDR1 SGHDN and CDR2 FVKESK come from the germline V gene. The V gene lost 3 bases and the J gene lost 3 bases, with 10 bases spanning the gap. The CDR3 has 14 amino acids.

The V and J genes are TRBV6-1 and TRBJ1-1; D gene uncertain. The CDR3 length is 14 residues. V lost 2 bases and J lost 6, with 13 bases in between. CDR1 and CDR2 (germline): MNHNS, SASEGT. CDR3 region: CASSEIVGRAEAFF. As DNA, the CDR3 is TGTGCCAGCAGTGAAATAGTAGGGAGGGCTGAAGCTTTCTTT.

The V and J genes are TRBV4-2 and TRBJ2-2, with a possible D match to TRBD2 (5 bases). V was pared by 4 bases and J by 4 bases, with 16 bases between. CDR1 LGHNA and CDR2 YNFKEQ come from the germline V gene. This CDR3 spans 16 amino acids. CDR3 coding DNA: TGTGCCAGCAGCCCTCCGGCGGGTCGGGGCACCGGGGAGCTGTTTTTT. As protein: CASSPPAGRGTGELFF.